The next 24 T cell receptor beta chains were all read from a single sample in a study of T cell responses to AZD1222 COVID-19 vaccine. Data came from immunoSEQ multiplex PCR; TCRdb stores just in-frame clones and leaves some out. The sample contains 57,000 or so clones, approximately 85% of which appear only once. Specimen: peripheral blood, collected on day 0 of MenACWY control vaccination. The origin of the receptors is an adult in good health.

This chain uses TRBV7-2 with TRBJ1-5, with 7 nucleotides matching TRBD1. The CDR3 consists of 16 residues. Germline assignment: CDR1 SGHTA and CDR2 FQGNSA. V lost 5 bases and J lost 0; bases outside the gene matches: 7. The CDR3 sequence is CASSLGQAYSNQPQHF. The CDR3 DNA reads as TGTGCCAGCAGCCTAGGACAGGCATATAGCAATCAGCCCCAGCATTTT.

This rearrangement joins TRBV25-1 to TRBJ1-6, with D hard to call. Trimming cost V 7 bases and J 6 bases, with 19 bases left between them. This CDR3 comprises 16 residues. Germline V CDR1 and CDR2: MGHDK, SYGVNS. The CDR3 sequence: CASTPSLGVSNSPLHF. In DNA form, the CDR3 reads TGTGCCAGCACTCCGTCGCTCGGGGTTAGTAATTCACCCCTCCACTTT.

The V call is TRBV2, the J call TRBJ2-5; TRBD2 might be the D (5 bases). Germline V gives CDR1 SNHLY, CDR2 FYNNEI. The CDR3 sequence is 15 residues long. Trimming took off 6 bases at V and 2 bases at J, with 16 bases between the two ends. Written as DNA, the CDR3 is TGTGCCAGCAGCCCCGGAAGACGGACTCAAGAGACCCAGTACTTC. This encodes CASSPGRRTQETQYF.

This clone was seen more than once but under ten times. The chain has TRBV7-9 and TRBJ2-1; D remains ambiguous. The CDR3 spans 13 residues. Germline V gene sequence: CDR1 SEHNR, CDR2 FQNEAQ (reference sequence). V lost 5 bases to trimming and J lost 5 bases, with 10 bases between them. The CDR3 bases are TGTGCCAGCAGCCTAGACTCGAACAATGAGCAGTTCTTC. Translation: CASSLDSNNEQFF.

The CDR3 region is CASSPDGSSGYYEQYF. The CDR3 DNA is TGTGCCAGCAGCCCCGATGGGAGTAGCGGCTACTACGAGCAGTACTTC. The chain joins TRBV5-6 to TRBJ2-7; maybe TRBD2 (6 bases). CDR3 size: 16 residues. From germline, CDR1 is SGHDT and CDR2 YYEEEE. V was shortened by 4 bases and J by 3 bases, with 20 bases between the two germline ends.

CDR3 protein: CASSPKLLARNTGELFF. CDR3 bases: TGTGCCAGCAGCCCTAAACTACTAGCGAGGAACACCGGGGAGCTGTTTTTT. V is TRBV6-2 or TRBV6-3 and J is TRBJ2-2, with TRBD2 matching 7 bases. The CDR3 consists of 17 residues. In germline, CDR1 is MNHEY, CDR2 SVGEGT. V was clipped by 6 bases and J by 1 base; unmatched bases: 11.

The gene calls are TRBV28 and TRBJ2-5, with no clear D. V lost 8 bases and J lost 4, with 8 bases in between. Per germline, CDR1 MDHEN and CDR2 SYDVKM. The CDR3 totals 11 residues. CDR3 in amino acids: CASGLRETQYF. The DNA for the CDR3 is TGTGCCAGCGGCCTGAGAGAGACCCAGTACTTC.

V is TRBV5-1 and J is TRBJ2-2, with D perhaps TRBD1 or TRBD2 (7 bases each). The germline gives CDR1 SGHRS, CDR2 YFSETQ. With 4 bases removed from V and 6 bases from J, the gap between germline ends came to 13 bases. CDR3 size: 14 residues. The DNA for the CDR3 is TGCGCCAGCAGCCTACAGGGGAGGGCCGGGGAGCTGTTTTTT. It codes for CASSLQGRAGELFF.

The chain links TRBV28 to TRBJ2-7; D may be TRBD1 (7 bases). The CDR3 runs to 16 residues. The germline V and J ends were trimmed by 5 bases and 6 bases, with 23 bases remaining between them. Germline V gene sequence: CDR1 MDHEN, CDR2 SYDVKM. DNA for the CDR3: TGTGCCAGCAGTCCCCGAGGAGGGGGCGCTTTTTCCGAGCAGTACTTC. It translates to CASSPRGGGAFSEQYF.

This chain links TRBV7-2 with TRBJ1-5; D call uncertain. Germline CDR1 is SGHTA and CDR2 is FQGNSA. Trimming removed 2 bases from V and 3 bases from J, with 8 bases in between. The CDR3 covers 14 residues. For the CDR3, the DNA is TGTGCCAGCAGCTTAATCGGACTCAATCAGCCCCAGCATTTT. Its translation is CASSLIGLNQPQHF.

The CDR3: CASHRGTTSYEQYF. The CDR3 DNA reads TGCGCCAGCCACAGGGGCACGACCTCCTACGAGCAGTACTTC. This sequence joins TRBV10-1 and TRBJ2-7; 7 bases map to TRBD1. Germline CDR1 and CDR2: WNHNN and SYGVQD (reference sequence). The CDR3 length is 14 residues. Trimming cost V 8 bases and J 0 bases; bases outside gene matches: 7.

The genes are TRBV6-5 and TRBJ1-3; TRBD1 might be the D (6 bases). Trimming pared 6 bases from V and 0 bases from J, leaving 12 bases between. The germline V gene encodes CDR1 MNHEY and CDR2 SVGAGI. This CDR3 region has 15 residues. The CDR3 DNA sequence: TGTGCCAGCAGGCGCCAGGGGTCCTCTGGAAACACCATATATTTT. Translating gives CASRRQGSSGNTIYF.

V gene TRBV3-1 (or the pseudogene TRBV3-2) combines with J gene TRBJ1-2; 7 bases line up with TRBD1. The germline gives CDR1 LGHDT, CDR2 YNNKEL (reference sequence). J lost 2 bases, V lost 3 bases, and 6 bases had no gene match. CDR3 size: 15 residues. CDR3 in DNA: TGTGCCAGCAGCCAGCCAGGGACAGCCAACTATGGCTACACCTTC. Translated, it gives CASSQPGTANYGYTF.

The rearrangement uses TRBV4-2 and TRBJ1-2, with unresolved D. V lost 0 bases and J lost 6, with 14 bases in between. Germline CDR1 reads LGHNA; CDR2 reads YNFKEQ. The CDR3 has 15 amino acids. For the CDR3, the DNA is TGTGCCAGCAGCCAAGATAGAACATACGGGGATGGCTACACCTTC. Translating it yields CASSQDRTYGDGYTF.

The CDR3 protein is CASRGLGTDTQYF. The DNA of the CDR3 is TGTGCCAGTAGGGGGTTGGGCACAGATACGCAGTATTTT. This chain uses TRBV19 with TRBJ2-3; D gene ambiguous. This CDR3 has 13 amino acids. Trimming shortened V by 6 bases and J by 1 base, and 8 bases separated the two germline ends. The germline V gene has CDR1 LNHDA and CDR2 SQIVND (reference sequence). Variable domain in full (rest from reference TRBV19 and TRBJ2-3): DGGITQSPKYLFRKEGQNVTLSCEQNLNHDAMYWYRQDPGQGLRLIYYSQIVNDFQKGDIAEGYSVSREKKESFPLTVTSAQKNPTAFYLCASRGLGTDTQYFGPGTRLTVL.

The rearrangement joins TRBV19 to TRBJ2-3; D uncertain. The CDR3 covers 16 residues. V lost 5 bases and J lost 4, with 19 bases in between. Germline V gene sequence: CDR1 LNHDA, CDR2 SQIVND (reference sequence). Here the CDR3 DNA reads TGTGCCAGTAGTTTCGGTGGAAGGATGTCTCCAGATACGCAGTATTTT. The encoded protein is CASSFGGRMSPDTQYF.

This clone was found a few times. This same CDR3 is encoded by further DNA sequences in the sample. The chain carries TRBV28 and TRBJ2-1, with 10 bases that match TRBD2. This CDR3 has 11 amino acids. V dropped 9 bases and J dropped 9; count of bases not matched to a gene: 2. Germline lookup yields CDR1 MDHEN and CDR2 SYDVKM. The CDR3 coding sequence is TGTGCCAGTCTAGCGGGAGTTGAGCAGTTCTTC. As protein: CASLAGVEQFF.

The rearrangement links TRBV19 to TRBJ2-2; D may be TRBD2 (6 bases). This CDR3 is built from 14 residues. Per the germline V gene, CDR1 is LNHDA and CDR2 is SQIVND (reference sequence). Trimming cost V 5 bases and J 6 bases, with 13 bases left between them. In nucleotides, the CDR3 is TGTGCCAGTAGTCAGGAAACTAGCTCCGGGGAGCTGTTTTTT. This codes for CASSQETSSGELFF.

This clone was counted between two and nine times. The chain combines TRBV7-2 with TRBJ2-1, with a weak D call TRBD1 (5 bases). This CDR3 has 13 residues. CDR1 and CDR2 (germline): SGHTA, FQGNSA. V lost 6 bases, J lost 5 bases, and 11 bases lay in between. The DNA for the CDR3 is TGTGCCAGCAGGGGGCAGGCCAACAATGAGCAGTTCTTC. Translated: CASRGQANNEQFF. The whole variable domain, remainder taken from reference TRBV7-2 and TRBJ2-1, is GAGVSQSPSNKVTEKGKDVELRCDPISGHTALYWYRQSLGQGLEFLIYFQGNSAPDKSGLPSDRFSAERTGGSVSTLTIQRTQQEDSAVYLCASRGQANNEQFFGPGTRLTVL.

The V call is TRBV30, the J call TRBJ1-1, with a possible D match to TRBD1 (6 bases). V gave up 8 bases and J gave up 1 base, with 11 bases separating them. The CDR3 loop spans 12 amino acids. Germline-derived CDR1 and CDR2 are GTSNPN and SVGIG (reference sequence). The CDR3 sequence: CAGGQANTEAFF. CDR3 sequence (DNA): TGTGCCGGGGGGCAGGCGAACACTGAAGCTTTCTTT.

This clone was picked up one time. The chain links TRBV14 to TRBJ1-4; possibly TRBD1 for D (6 bases). The V end lost 1 base, the J end lost 4 bases, and 13 bases lay between the germline ends. The CDR3 is 16 amino acids. Germline values: CDR1 SGHDN, CDR2 FVKESK. The CDR3 DNA sequence: TGTGCCAGCAGCCAAGTTAGTGGACAGTTTAATGAAAAACTGTTTTTT. Amino acids: CASSQVSGQFNEKLFF. The variable domain in full, completed from reference TRBV14 and TRBJ1-4, reads EAGVTQFPSHSVIEKGQTVTLRCDPISGHDNLYWYRRVMGKEIKFLLHFVKESKQDESGMPNNRFLAERTGGTYSTLKVQPAELEDSGVYFCASSQVSGQFNEKLFFGSGTQLSVL.

V and J are TRBV2 and TRBJ1-1; D gene unclear. The germline V gene has CDR1 SNHLY and CDR2 FYNNEI. The CDR3 totals 14 residues. Trimming took 2 bases from V and 8 from J, leaving 15 bases between them. CDR3 amino acids: CASSEMEGRGEAFF. Written as DNA, the CDR3 is TGTGCCAGCAGTGAAATGGAAGGAAGAGGGGAAGCTTTCTTT.

The chain employs TRBV9 and TRBJ1-2; D unresolved. The V end was cut by 0 bases, the J end by 1 base, with 7 bases between. This CDR3 is 14 amino acids long. Germline loops: CDR1 SGDLS, CDR2 YYNGEE. As DNA, the CDR3 is TGTGCCAGCAGCGTAGTTACAGTTAACTATGGCTACACCTTC. It codes for CASSVVTVNYGYTF.

The chain is built from TRBV9 and TRBJ2-1; TRBD1 matches at 9 bases. CDR1 and CDR2 from the germline V gene are SGDLS and YYNGEE. After removal of 0 bases from V and 8 bases from J, the junction contained 6 bases not matched to a gene. The CDR3 consists of 15 residues. The CDR3 nucleotides are TGTGCCAGCAGCGTAGATGGGACAGGGAGGGATGAGCAGTTCTTC. Translation gives CASSVDGTGRDEQFF.